Presented here are 28 T cell receptor beta chains from one specimen sequenced in a study of shared clonotypes between healthy human individuals. Measured with immunoSEQ multiplex PCR; TCRdb has only the in-frame clones, and not every one. The sample has roughly 400,000 clones; 90% to 97% are singletons. Sequenced: memory CD8+ T cells sorted from blood. The subset: CD45RO+ cells pooled with CCR7-negative TemRA cells. These receptors were obtained from a man aged 25 to 40 in good health.

The chain carries TRBV25-1 and TRBJ2-7; either TRBD1 or TRBD2 may supply D (6 bases each). Per the germline V gene, CDR1 is MGHDK and CDR2 is SYGVNS. V was cut by 4 bases and J by 5 bases, with 9 bases left in between. CDR3 length equals 12 residues. CDR3: CASSARGDEQYF. DNA for the CDR3: TGTGCCAGCAGTGCTAGGGGGGACGAGCAGTACTTC.

The V gene is TRBV11-2, the J gene TRBJ1-1, with D uncertain. The CDR3 is made up of 14 amino acids. Looked up from germline, CDR1 is SGHAT and CDR2 is FQNNGV. Trimming cost V 2 bases and J 4 bases, with 11 bases left between them. CDR3 coding DNA: TGTGCCAGCAGCTTATTTGAGGGAGGCACTGAAGCTTTCTTT. Its translation is CASSLFEGGTEAFF.

V and J are TRBV6-5 and TRBJ2-2; D might be TRBD1 (5 bases). CDR3 length: 15 amino acids. Germline V CDR1 and CDR2: MNHEY, SVGAGI. The germline V and J ends were trimmed by 0 bases and 2 bases, with 7 bases remaining between them. In DNA form, the CDR3 reads TGTGCCAGCAGTTACTCGGGGCCCAACACCGGGGAGCTGTTTTTT. This encodes CASSYSGPNTGELFF.

A remark on this clone: Other DNA sequences in the sample encode the same CDR3. CDR3 nucleotide sequence: TGCAGTGCTAGGGGGGAGACCCAGTACTTC. It specifies CSARGETQYF. The genes are TRBV20-1 and TRBJ2-5; D gene unclear. The CDR3 sequence is 10 residues long. CDR1 and CDR2 from the germline V gene are DFQATT and SNEGSKA (reference sequence). The ends were cut back, 3 bases at V and 5 bases at J, with 4 bases in the middle.

About this clone itself: At the DNA level, this CDR3 is encoded by other sequences in the same sample as well. The V gene is TRBV19, the J gene TRBJ2-3; TRBD1 is a possible D gene (5 bases). V was clipped by 2 bases and J by 4 bases, with 7 bases between them. The CDR3 loop spans 13 amino acids. Germline V gene sequence: CDR1 LNHDA, CDR2 SQIVND (reference sequence). The CDR3 sequence: CASSIQGADTQYF. The DNA of the CDR3 is TGTGCCAGTAGTATACAGGGCGCAGATACGCAGTATTTT. Filled out from reference TRBV19 and TRBJ2-3, the complete variable domain reads DGGITQSPKYLFRKEGQNVTLSCEQNLNHDAMYWYRQDPGQGLRLIYYSQIVNDFQKGDIAEGYSVSREKKESFPLTVTSAQKNPTAFYLCASSIQGADTQYFGPGTRLTVL.

The chain joins TRBV9 to TRBJ1-2; D is undetermined. V shed 2 bases and J shed 0 bases, with 5 bases lying between them. Germline V gives CDR1 SGDLS, CDR2 YYNGEE. The CDR3 covers 13 residues. The CDR3 bases are TGTGCCAGCAGCGTCCCTCCTAACTATGGCTACACCTTC. Translated, it gives CASSVPPNYGYTF.

The V gene is TRBV9, the J gene TRBJ2-3; unclear D gene. The CDR3 length is 14 residues. Germline V gene sequence: CDR1 SGDLS, CDR2 YYNGEE. The V gene lost 0 bases and the J gene lost 5 bases, with 10 bases spanning the gap. This CDR3 is CASSVGVSGDTQYF. The CDR3 DNA sequence: TGTGCCAGCAGCGTAGGAGTATCTGGAGATACGCAGTATTTT.

The chain joins TRBV9 to TRBJ2-1, with D maybe TRBD2 (6 bases). Germline V CDR1 and CDR2: SGDLS, YYNGEE. This CDR3 region has 15 residues. Deletions cut 4 bases from V and 7 bases from J, with 18 bases between. The CDR3 nucleotides are TGTGCCAGCAGCCCACGACTAGATGGCGTAAATGAGCAGTTCTTC. It encodes CASSPRLDGVNEQFF. The full variable domain, with the rest looked up from reference TRBV9 and TRBJ2-1, is DSGVTQTPKHLITATGQRVTLRCSPRSGDLSVYWYQQSLDQGLQFLIQYYNGEERAKGNILERFSAQQFPDLHSELNLSSLELGDSALYFCASSPRLDGVNEQFFGPGTRLTVL.

On this clone: The same CDR3 arises from other DNA sequences in this sample as well. V and J are TRBV18 and TRBJ2-2; D is unclear. This CDR3 spans 13 amino acids. CDR1 is KGHSH and CDR2 is LQKENI in the germline V gene. Trimming stripped 4 bases from V and 1 base from J, with 4 bases between. The CDR3, as DNA: TGTGCCAGCTCACTCGGGAACACCGGGGAGCTGTTTTTT. This gives the protein CASSLGNTGELFF.

J is TRBJ2-2 and V is TRBV10-3; 13 bases match TRBD2. Germline CDR1 ENHRY, CDR2 SYGVKD. The CDR3 has 16 residues. The J segment lost 4 bases and the V segment lost 4 bases, leaving 3 bases of the junction unmatched. The CDR3 protein is CAISGTSGRVTGELFF. CDR3 DNA sequence: TGTGCCATCAGTGGAACTAGCGGGAGGGTCACCGGGGAGCTGTTTTTT.

The chain recombines TRBV7-6 with TRBJ2-1, with 11 bases lining up with TRBD2. This CDR3 has 15 residues. Unmatched junction bases numbered 4, after V lost 5 bases and J lost 4 bases. CDR1 and CDR2 from the germline V gene are SGHVS and FNYEAQ. The CDR3 DNA reads TGTGCCAGCAGCCTACTAGCGGGAGCTTACAATGAGCAGTTCTTC. Its translation is CASSLLAGAYNEQFF.

The chain carries TRBV30 and TRBJ2-1; D might be TRBD2 (6 bases). With 5 bases removed from V and 2 bases from J, the gap between germline ends came to 19 bases. The CDR3 has 16 amino acids. CDR1 is GTSNPN and CDR2 is SVGIG in the germline V gene (reference sequence). The CDR3 loop reads CAWGPGLAAPYNEQFF. CDR3 nucleotides: TGTGCCTGGGGCCCCGGGTTAGCGGCCCCCTACAATGAGCAGTTCTTC.

As to this clone: Other nucleotide sequences from this sample produce the same CDR3. The V and J genes are TRBV19 and TRBJ1-5, with no clear D. Germline assignment: CDR1 LNHDA and CDR2 SQIVND (reference sequence). The CDR3 totals 13 residues. Trimming pared 0 bases from V and 2 bases from J, leaving 2 bases between. The chain's CDR3 is CASSIEGNQPQHF. The DNA of the CDR3 is TGTGCCAGTAGTATAGAAGGCAATCAGCCCCAGCATTTT.

The chain carries TRBV29-1 and TRBJ2-2, with unresolved D. The ends were cut back, 2 bases at V and 7 bases at J, with 17 bases in the middle. The germline V gene encodes CDR1 SQVTM and CDR2 ANQGSEA. This CDR3 has 15 amino acids. As DNA, the CDR3 is TGCAGCGTTGAATTTATAGGTAGACCTGTCGGGGAGCTGTTTTTT. Residues: CSVEFIGRPVGELFF.

The chain uses TRBV5-1 and TRBJ2-7, with 11 bases matching TRBD2. The CDR3 has 16 amino acids. V dropped 0 bases and J dropped 0; count of bases not matched to a gene: 2. CDR1 is SGHRS, CDR2 YFSETQ, per germline. Here the CDR3 reads CASSLVGTSGSYEQYF. CDR3 nucleotide sequence: TGCGCCAGCAGCTTGGTAGGGACTAGCGGCTCCTACGAGCAGTACTTC.

This clone was seen only once. The chain is built from TRBV9 and TRBJ2-2; TRBD2 matches 10 bases. The CDR3 is 21 residues long. Germline V gene sequence: CDR1 SGDLS, CDR2 YYNGEE. J was trimmed by 5 bases and V by 3 bases; bases with no gene match: 22. The CDR3 loop reads CASSATSGGPSLAGATGELFF. As DNA, the CDR3 is TGTGCCAGCAGCGCGACCTCGGGGGGGCCCTCTCTAGCGGGAGCGACCGGGGAGCTGTTTTTT. Full variable domain (outside the CDR3, taken from reference TRBV9 and TRBJ2-2): DSGVTQTPKHLITATGQRVTLRCSPRSGDLSVYWYQQSLDQGLQFLIQYYNGEERAKGNILERFSAQQFPDLHSELNLSSLELGDSALYFCASSATSGGPSLAGATGELFFGEGSRLTVL.

CDR3 coding DNA: TGCGCCAGCAGCTCCTTTGTCAGTTCCTACGAGCAGTACTTC. Its protein product is CASSSFVSSYEQYF. V and J are TRBV5-1 and TRBJ2-7; D gene unclear. CDR1 and CDR2 (germline): SGHRS, YFSETQ. Trimming pared 3 bases from V and 1 base from J, leaving 11 bases between. This CDR3 spans 14 amino acids.

The chain employs TRBV6-1 and TRBJ2-3, with TRBD2 identical over 9 bases. This CDR3 is 14 amino acids long. Germline values: CDR1 MNHNS, CDR2 SASEGT. The trim removed 3 bases at V and 4 bases at J, leaving 2 bases unmatched. The CDR3: CASSDRLAADTQYF. The CDR3 nucleotides are TGTGCCAGCAGTGACCGACTAGCGGCAGATACGCAGTATTTT.

The rearrangement joins TRBV6-5 to TRBJ2-7; a possible D gene is TRBD1 (5 bases). The CDR3 sequence is 14 residues long. V lost 2 bases to trimming and J lost 5 bases, with 13 bases between them. Germline CDR1 reads MNHEY; CDR2 reads SVGAGI. The CDR3 sequence is CASSYQGPGNEQYF. The CDR3 nucleotides read TGTGCCAGCAGTTACCAGGGTCCAGGGAACGAGCAGTACTTC.

The chain joins TRBV5-6 to TRBJ1-1; D is ambiguous. This CDR3 spans 12 amino acids. Germline CDR1 SGHDT, CDR2 YYEEEE. Trimming took off 2 bases at V and 11 bases at J, with 13 bases between the two ends. CDR3 in amino acids: CASSFYGERAFF. The CDR3 bases are TGTGCCAGCAGCTTCTACGGGGAGAGGGCTTTCTTT.

This clone has only one observation. The chain is built from TRBV15 and TRBJ1-1, with TRBD1 as a possible D gene (6 bases). This CDR3 has 20 residues. Germline V gives CDR1 LNHNV, CDR2 YYDKDF (reference sequence). The germline V and J ends were trimmed by 3 bases and 1 base, with 27 bases remaining between them. CDR3 sequence: CATSSRGRGNYRAENTEAFF. DNA of the CDR3: TGTGCCACCAGCAGCAGAGGGAGAGGGAACTACAGGGCGGAGAACACTGAAGCTTTCTTT.

J is TRBJ2-3 and V is TRBV6-1; no clear D. The CDR3 runs to 13 residues. Germline values: CDR1 MNHNS, CDR2 SASEGT. The V end lost 2 bases, the J end lost 1 base, and 4 bases lay between the germline ends. CDR3 DNA: TGTGCCAGCAGTGAACAGGGCACAGATACGCAGTATTTT. Its protein product is CASSEQGTDTQYF.

V and J are TRBV19 and TRBJ2-1, with 8 bases aligning to TRBD1. With 6 bases clipped from V and 6 bases from J, the junction kept 4 bases outside the gene matches. CDR1 is LNHDA and CDR2 is SQIVND in the germline V gene (reference sequence). The CDR3 covers 13 residues. CDR3 region: CASRTTGGNEQFF. The CDR3 DNA sequence: TGTGCCAGTAGGACTACAGGGGGCAATGAGCAGTTCTTC.

This chain links TRBV7-9 with TRBJ2-5, with 7 bases that match TRBD1. The germline gives CDR1 SEHNR, CDR2 FQNEAQ (reference sequence). There are 15 residues in the CDR3. J gave up 0 bases and V 7 bases, and 8 bases lay outside the gene matches. CDR3 sequence: CASMRDSPYQETQYF. The CDR3 nucleotides are TGTGCCAGCATGAGGGACAGCCCGTACCAAGAGACCCAGTACTTC.

This chain connects TRBV5-1 to TRBJ1-2, with 9 bases lining up with TRBD1. This CDR3 has 15 residues. V shed 0 bases, J shed 2 bases, and the junction held 2 bases outside the gene matches. The V gene's germline CDR1 is SGHRS and CDR2 YFSETQ. The CDR3 here is CASSLGGQGNYGYTF. The CDR3, as DNA: TGCGCCAGCAGCTTGGGGGGACAGGGCAACTATGGCTACACCTTC.

The chain employs TRBV27 and TRBJ2-4; perhaps D is TRBD1 or TRBD2 (5 bases each). The germline CDR1 and CDR2 sequences are MNHEY and SMNVEV (reference sequence). Trimming removed 5 bases at V and 1 base at J, with 15 bases between. The CDR3 covers 16 residues. The CDR3 region is CASSEPFWGAKNIQYF. Written as DNA, the CDR3 is TGTGCCAGCAGTGAACCCTTTTGGGGGGCCAAAAACATTCAGTACTTC.

This clone was detected once. The CDR3 DNA follows: TGTGCCAGCAGTGAAGCACGGAGGTCCCCTTACGAGCAGTACTTC. This translates into CASSEARRSPYEQYF. The chain has TRBV6-1 and TRBJ2-7; the D gene is possibly TRBD2 (5 bases). Trimming removed 0 bases from V and 4 bases from J, with 13 bases in between. The germline gives CDR1 MNHNS, CDR2 SASEGT. The CDR3 has 15 residues.

V usage is TRBV28 and J usage is TRBJ1-2; D is ambiguous. The CDR3 totals 11 residues. The germline V gene encodes CDR1 MDHEN and CDR2 SYDVKM. V lost 6 bases and J lost 2, with 4 bases in between. CDR3 amino acids: CASSDNYGYTF. The CDR3 nucleotides read TGTGCCAGCAGCGACAACTATGGCTACACCTTC.